This TCR beta chain comes out of a study of vaccination and CD4 T cells after COVID-19. In the study overall: At a median about 95 days (range 35 to 161) after diagnosis, post-COVID samples were drawn. Controls had a CEFX pool, an HIV-1 Nef pool, or no peptide added.

Cultured CD4+ T cells had their DNA profiled by the Oncomine TCR Beta short-read assay. One entry per CDR3 protein results from TCRdb running MiXCR on the PCR reads. The sample has around 18,000 distinct CDR3 sequences; around 43% are singletons. Study outcomes and limitations: Median SARS-CoV-2-reactive clonotype numbers went from roughly 19 to 38; this increase was not significant.

The time point was: late sampling 161 to 241 days after vaccination in three convalescent patients. Treatment specified: roughly 11-day PBMC culture with coronavirus spike peptide pools or control peptides (ViraFEST assay). For ViraFEST, peptide pools expanded antigen-specific T cells, after which the TCRs were sequenced. A remark on this clonotype: Its specificity is unknown.

CDR3 length equals 15 residues. Per germline, CDR1 SGHDT and CDR2 YYEEEE. The V end lost 0 bases, the J end lost 0 bases, and 4 bases lay between the germline ends. Sequences were derived from CD4+ T cells from blood, cultured in vitro, sampled about 7 months after SARS-CoV-2 vaccination. The source is a human donor who had recovered from COVID-19. The chain couples TRBV5-6 to TRBJ2-6, with D unresolved. CDR3 amino acids: CASSLGVSGANVLTF. The CDR3 region has the DNA TGTGCCAGCAGCTTGGGAGTCTCTGGGGCCAACGTCCTGACTTTC.